Listed here are 23 T cell receptor beta chains from one sample, sequenced in a study of PD-L1 blockade in urothelial cancer. Noted time point: pretreatment peripheral blood. Repertoires were generated with immunoSEQ multiplex PCR, while TCRdb's copy carries only in-frame clones and drops some. Of around 130,000 clones in the sample, approximately 84% were seen once. Source: PBMCs, taken around atezolizumab (anti-PD-L1) treatment. All receptors derive from a man aged 50-60 years with urothelial cancer.

This chain links TRBV19 with TRBJ2-2, with D tentatively TRBD2 (6 bases). This CDR3 comprises 14 residues. Germline V lookup: CDR1 LNHDA, CDR2 SQIVND (reference sequence). The germline V and J ends were trimmed by 7 bases and 3 bases, with 12 bases remaining between them. This CDR3 is CASKGTLYTGELFF. CDR3 bases: TGTGCCAGTAAAGGGACTTTATACACCGGGGAGCTGTTTTTT.

The chain joins TRBV7-2 to TRBJ2-2; D is unclear. The CDR3 spans 14 residues. The V end was cut by 5 bases, the J end by 0 bases, with 7 bases between. CDR1 is SGHTA, CDR2 FQGNSA, per germline. Written as DNA, the CDR3 is TGTGCCAGCAGCCCCAGGACGAACACCGGGGAGCTGTTTTTT. Residues: CASSPRTNTGELFF.

The chain carries TRBV6-1 and TRBJ2-3; TRBD2 agrees at 9 bases. This CDR3 is 15 amino acids long. Germline assignment: CDR1 MNHNS and CDR2 SASEGT. Trimming took 5 bases from V and 6 from J; bases not matched to a gene: 9. The DNA of the CDR3 is TGTGCCAGCAGTCCTCCGGGTAGCGGGAGTGATACGCAGTATTTT. This translates into CASSPPGSGSDTQYF.

The chain joins TRBV7-6 to TRBJ1-5; D uncertain. Germline CDR1 reads SGHVS; CDR2 reads FNYEAQ. Trimming cost V 1 base and J 6 bases, with 7 bases left between them. This CDR3 region has 13 residues. This CDR3 is CASSLVIGQPQHF. DNA of the CDR3: TGTGCCAGCAGCTTAGTGATCGGTCAGCCCCAGCATTTT.

The V and J genes are TRBV6-1 and TRBJ2-7; the match to TRBD2 covers 7 bases. The CDR3 has 16 residues. Looked up from germline, CDR1 is MNHNS and CDR2 is SASEGT. Unmatched junction bases numbered 9, after V lost 0 bases and J lost 4 bases. Here the CDR3 DNA reads TGTGCCAGCAGTGAAGCGCTTCGAGGCGGGAGTTACGAGCAGTACTTC. This encodes CASSEALRGGSYEQYF.

V usage is TRBV6-5 and J usage is TRBJ2-7; no clear D. V lost 0 bases to trimming and J lost 7 bases, with 13 bases between them. Germline V gene data show CDR1 as MNHEY and CDR2 as SVGAGI. This CDR3 is 14 amino acids long. Here the CDR3 DNA reads TGTGCCAGCAGTTACTCGCGAGATTCCTGGGAGCAGTACTTC. It encodes CASSYSRDSWEQYF.

The chain couples TRBV2 to TRBJ2-7; TRBD1 matches at 9 bases. Trimming removed 5 bases from V and 5 bases from J; junction bases left unmatched: 7. Germline V gene sequence: CDR1 SNHLY, CDR2 FYNNEI. This CDR3 has 14 residues. CDR3 residues: CASSSGTGSHEQYF. CDR3 nucleotides: TGTGCCAGCAGTTCCGGGACAGGGTCCCACGAGCAGTACTTC.

The CDR3 loop is CASSPSSRVRRATEAFF. CDR3 bases: TGTGCCAGCAGCCCATCAAGCAGGGTCAGAAGGGCCACTGAAGCTTTCTTT. This sequence joins TRBV28 and TRBJ1-1; D may be TRBD1 (5 bases). The germline V gene encodes CDR1 MDHEN and CDR2 SYDVKM. Between the trimmed V and J ends, which lost 6 bases and 4 bases, there was a span of 24 bases. This CDR3 spans 17 amino acids.

The chain is built from TRBV2 and TRBJ2-3; 7 bases are shared with TRBD2. CDR3 length: 15 residues. V lost 7 bases, J lost 5 bases, and 12 bases stayed unmatched. CDR1 and CDR2 from the germline V gene are SNHLY and FYNNEI. CDR3 nucleotide sequence: TGTGCCAGCAATCGCGGGTCCGGGAGGAGAGATACGCAGTATTTT. This sequence encodes CASNRGSGRRDTQYF.

V gene TRBV19 combines with J gene TRBJ2-5; D possibly corresponds to TRBD1 (6 bases). Trimming left V 4 bases short and J 5 bases short, with 11 bases between. CDR3 size: 13 residues. Germline CDR1 and CDR2: LNHDA and SQIVND (reference sequence). CDR3 DNA sequence: TGTGCCAGTAGTACCGGACAGAGGGAGACCCAGTACTTC. As protein: CASSTGQRETQYF.

This clone was recorded only once. V and J are TRBV7-2 and TRBJ1-2; D call uncertain. CDR3 length: 12 residues. From germline, CDR1 is SGHTA and CDR2 FQGNSA. Trimming shortened V by 5 bases and J by 8 bases, and 12 bases separated the two germline ends. The CDR3 protein is CASSPNIVGYTF. CDR3 sequence (DNA): TGTGCCAGCAGCCCGAATATAGTGGGCTACACCTTC.

This rearrangement joins TRBV6-5 to TRBJ2-7; D is possibly TRBD1 (5 bases). Trimming removed 6 bases at V and 0 bases at J, with 9 bases between. The CDR3 length is 13 residues. CDR1 is MNHEY, CDR2 SVGAGI, per germline. The CDR3 DNA reads TGTGCCAGCAGACCAGGGCGCTCCTACGAGCAGTACTTC. Translation: CASRPGRSYEQYF.

The CDR3: CASRREYEQFF. CDR3 nucleotide sequence: TGTGCCAGCAGGCGGGAGTATGAGCAGTTCTTC. The rearrangement uses TRBV7-9 and TRBJ2-1; 7 nucleotides match TRBD2. Germline CDR1 and CDR2: SEHNR and FQNEAQ (reference sequence). J was trimmed by 8 bases and V by 6 bases; bases with no gene match: 1. This CDR3 contains 11 residues.

This clone has only one observation. This chain joins TRBV29-1 and TRBJ1-4; TRBD1 matches at 10 bases. The CDR3 runs 15 residues. The V gene end was trimmed by 6 bases and the J gene end by 8 bases; junction bases not matched to a gene: 12. Germline V gives CDR1 SQVTM, CDR2 ANQGSEA. CDR3 loop: CSVAGLGQGGEKLFF. Here the CDR3 DNA reads TGCAGCGTGGCCGGACTAGGACAGGGGGGAGAAAAACTGTTTTTT.

The gene calls are TRBV7-3 and TRBJ2-1, with 9 bases identical to TRBD1. This CDR3 has 14 amino acids. Germline CDR1 SGHTA, CDR2 FQGTGA. Trimming cost V 5 bases and J 7 bases; bases outside gene matches: 6. CDR3 sequence reads: CASSAGTGRNEQFF. Written as DNA, the CDR3 is TGTGCCAGCAGCGCCGGGACAGGGAGAAATGAGCAGTTCTTC.

In this sample, this clone turned up once. The chain links TRBV7-9 to TRBJ2-1; D is uncertain. Germline CDR1 is SEHNR and CDR2 is FQNEAQ (reference sequence). V lost 3 bases and J lost 9, with 3 bases in between. The CDR3 length is 10 residues. CDR3 coding DNA: TGTGCCAGCAGCTTGGCTGAGCAGTTCTTC. The encoded protein is CASSLAEQFF. The full variable domain, completed using reference TRBV7-9 and TRBJ2-1, is DTGVSQNPRHKITKRGQNVTFRCDPISEHNRLYWYRQTLGQGPEFLTYFQNEAQLEKSRLLSDRFSAERPKGSFSTLEIQRTEQGDSAMYLCASSLAEQFFGPGTRLTVL.

The chain links TRBV9 to TRBJ2-3; 7 positions agree with TRBD1. Trimming cost V 1 base and J 4 bases; bases outside gene matches: 3. Germline V lookup: CDR1 SGDLS, CDR2 YYNGEE. The CDR3 spans 14 residues. The CDR3 DNA follows: TGTGCCAGCAGCGTACGACAGGGACCAGATACGCAGTATTTT. This sequence encodes CASSVRQGPDTQYF.

The rearrangement joins TRBV15 to TRBJ1-5, with D unclear. Per germline, CDR1 LNHNV and CDR2 YYDKDF (reference sequence). V was clipped by 5 bases and J by 0 bases, with 11 bases between them. The CDR3 is 15 residues long. The CDR3, as DNA: TGTGCCACCAGCGGCGGGAGGGATAGCAATCAGCCCCAGCATTTT. It encodes CATSGGRDSNQPQHF.

The chain uses TRBV6-1 and TRBJ2-2; TRBD1 agrees at 7 bases. The CDR3 is 13 residues long. Germline V gives CDR1 MNHNS, CDR2 SASEGT. With V trimmed by 8 bases and J by 7 bases, 7 bases remained unmatched. The CDR3 loop is CASANRGDGELFF. The CDR3 DNA reads as TGTGCCAGCGCGAACAGGGGCGACGGGGAGCTGTTTTTT.

This chain links TRBV9 with TRBJ2-5, with D tentatively TRBD2 (7 bases). The length of the CDR3 is 15 residues. Germline CDR1 and CDR2: SGDLS and YYNGEE. Trimming left V 0 bases short and J 4 bases short, with 13 bases between. The CDR3: CASSVDGGRGETQYF. The CDR3 DNA sequence: TGTGCCAGCAGCGTAGACGGGGGGCGCGGAGAGACCCAGTACTTC. The full variable domain, its missing parts supplied by reference TRBV9 and TRBJ2-5, is DSGVTQTPKHLITATGQRVTLRCSPRSGDLSVYWYQQSLDQGLQFLIQYYNGEERAKGNILERFSAQQFPDLHSELNLSSLELGDSALYFCASSVDGGRGETQYFGPGTRLLVL.

The V and J genes are TRBV27 and TRBJ2-7, with a tentative D call TRBD2 (5 bases). Germline V gene sequence: CDR1 MNHEY, CDR2 SMNVEV (reference sequence). This CDR3 contains 13 residues. V gave up 5 bases and J gave up 3 bases, with 11 bases separating them. The CDR3 region has the DNA TGTGCCAGCAGTCCCCAAACTAGCTACGAGCAGTACTTC. Amino acid sequence: CASSPQTSYEQYF.

This chain connects TRBV27 to TRBJ2-7; 8 bases match TRBD2. This CDR3 has 13 residues. With 4 bases clipped from V and 2 bases from J, the junction kept 1 base outside the gene matches. Germline CDR1 reads MNHEY; CDR2 reads SMNVEV (reference sequence). The DNA of the CDR3 is TGTGCCAGCAGTTCCGGGAGGGCCTACGAGCAGTACTTC. This gives the protein CASSSGRAYEQYF.

V usage is TRBV7-9 and J usage is TRBJ2-7; 9 bases align to TRBD2. Germline V gene sequence: CDR1 SEHNR, CDR2 FQNEAQ (reference sequence). This CDR3 spans 14 amino acids. V shed 5 bases, J shed 5 bases, and the junction held 7 bases outside the gene matches. CDR3 nucleotides: TGTGCCAGCAGCAAGCTAGCGGGATCCCACGAGCAGTACTTC. Translated, it gives CASSKLAGSHEQYF. The whole variable domain, filled in from reference TRBV7-9 and TRBJ2-7, reads DTGVSQNPRHKITKRGQNVTFRCDPISEHNRLYWYRQTLGQGPEFLTYFQNEAQLEKSRLLSDRFSAERPKGSFSTLEIQRTEQGDSAMYLCASSKLAGSHEQYFGPGTRLTVT.